The clone carrying this T cell receptor (beta chain) was seen once. Its cognate antigen is unknown. PCR primers comprised 60 Vbeta and 13 Jbeta primers. The assay was immunoSEQ multiplex PCR, and TCRdb's table has in-frame clones only and misses some. The data show some 140,000 clones, 70% to 75% seen once. This record belongs to a study of cytomegalovirus exposure and HLA in healthy donors. The study's findings and limits: At a 0.05 false discovery rate, a later analysis found around 15,000 TCR beta sequences to be associated with HLA alleles. With further analysis later on, most CMV-associated TCR beta chains appeared HLA-restricted. A later analysis reportedly found fewer N-insertions in an Asian-associated ancestry cluster than the approximately 730-donor mean. As a later analysis showed, several of the most significant clusters appeared to be linked to common viral pathogens.

Sequencing used PBMCs. This receptor was obtained from a woman in her thirties or forties in good health and CMV-seronegative.

The CDR3 DNA reads TGTGCCAGCAGTCACCGGGACAGGAGTGAGCAGTTCTTC. This translates into CASSHRDRSEQFF. The chain joins TRBV6-5 to TRBJ2-1; 8 positions agree with TRBD1. The CDR3 covers 13 residues. CDR1 and CDR2 from the germline V gene are MNHEY and SVGAGI. V lost 5 bases and J lost 9; bases outside the gene matches: 6.